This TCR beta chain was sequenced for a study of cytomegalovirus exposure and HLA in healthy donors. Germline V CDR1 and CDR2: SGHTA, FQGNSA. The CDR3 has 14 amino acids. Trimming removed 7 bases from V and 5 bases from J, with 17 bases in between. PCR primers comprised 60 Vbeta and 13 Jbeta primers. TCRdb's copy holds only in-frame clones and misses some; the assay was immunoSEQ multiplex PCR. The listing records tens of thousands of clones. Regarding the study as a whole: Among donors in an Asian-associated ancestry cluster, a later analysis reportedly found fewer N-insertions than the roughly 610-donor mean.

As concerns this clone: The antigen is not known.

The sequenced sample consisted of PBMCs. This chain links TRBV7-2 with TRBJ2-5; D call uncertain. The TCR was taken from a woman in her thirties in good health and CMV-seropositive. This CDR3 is CASTLSVGEETQYF. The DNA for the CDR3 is TGTGCCAGCACCCTGTCGGTGGGCGAGGAGACCCAGTACTTC.